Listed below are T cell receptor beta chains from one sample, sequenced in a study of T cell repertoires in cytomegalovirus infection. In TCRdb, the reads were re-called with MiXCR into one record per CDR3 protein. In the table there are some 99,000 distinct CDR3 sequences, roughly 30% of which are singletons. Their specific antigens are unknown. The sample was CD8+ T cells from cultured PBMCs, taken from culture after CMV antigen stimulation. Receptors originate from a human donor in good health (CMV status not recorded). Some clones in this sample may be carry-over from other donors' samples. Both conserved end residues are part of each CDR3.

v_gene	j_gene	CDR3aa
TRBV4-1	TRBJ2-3	CASSQDPRETSTDTQYF
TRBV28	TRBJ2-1	CASSPTAGWRGGLNNEQFF
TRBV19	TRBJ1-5	CASSLQEYQPQHF
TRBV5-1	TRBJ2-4	CASSLAGGDKNIQYF
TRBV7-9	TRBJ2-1	CASSQGHGSSYNEQFF
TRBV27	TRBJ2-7	CASSLATSEQYF
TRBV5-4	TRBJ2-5	CASSLQVRQETQYF
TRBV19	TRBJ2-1	CASNPRGAPENEQFF
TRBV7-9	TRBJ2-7	CASSESLGSPAWYF
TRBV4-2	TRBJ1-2	CASSQPFQGQGGDGYTF
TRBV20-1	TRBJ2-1	CSAREWGVEFF
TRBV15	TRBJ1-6	CATSRDRGRASPLHF
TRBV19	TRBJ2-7	CASSIVGTAYEQYF
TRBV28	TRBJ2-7	CASSLIRTGGFNEQYF
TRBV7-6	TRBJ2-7	CASSPAADYEQYF
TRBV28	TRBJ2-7	CAITGGSSYEQYF
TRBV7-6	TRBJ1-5	CASSEGGQNQPQHF
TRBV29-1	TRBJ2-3	CSVETGGDTQYF
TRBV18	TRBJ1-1	CASSPIPTFENFAEAFF
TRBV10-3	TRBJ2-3	CAISVGSGGTDTQYF
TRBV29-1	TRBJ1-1	CSAAGTDKLPNTEAFF
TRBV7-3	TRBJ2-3	CASSYLAGGMNTQYF
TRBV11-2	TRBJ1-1	CASSLMGSAEAFF
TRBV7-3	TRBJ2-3	CASISPGDWSGDTQYF
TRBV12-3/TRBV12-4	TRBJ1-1	CASGLTEAFF
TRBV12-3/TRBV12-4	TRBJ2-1	CASSPGDIPRYNEQFF
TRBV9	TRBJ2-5	CASSVDDDETQYF
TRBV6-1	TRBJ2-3	CASPSGRDTQYF
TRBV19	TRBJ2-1	CASSTGQYNEQFF
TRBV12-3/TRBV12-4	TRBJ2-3	CASSLTTGGADTQYF
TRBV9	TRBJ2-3	CASGSGWRGPTDTQYF
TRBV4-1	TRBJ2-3	CASSQDMLAGAGDTQYF
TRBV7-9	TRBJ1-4	CASSSTGGGEKLFF
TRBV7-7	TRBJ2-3	CASSLERAHTQYF
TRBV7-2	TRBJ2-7	CASSKGLAGGSYEQYF
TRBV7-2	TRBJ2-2	CASSQLGELFF
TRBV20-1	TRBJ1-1	CSAHTGVGTEAFF
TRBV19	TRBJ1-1	CASSHRGGHPNTEAFF
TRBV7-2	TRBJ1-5	CASSRTHYGTASNQPQHF
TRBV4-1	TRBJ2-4	CASSQGLAGGSAKNIQYF
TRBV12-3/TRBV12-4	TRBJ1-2	CASSFGGLTGGDYYGYTF
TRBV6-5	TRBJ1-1	CASSYGQGMNTEAFF
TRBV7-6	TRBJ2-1	CASSAEPSGINNEQFF
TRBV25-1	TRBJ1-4	CASSAVSNEKLFF
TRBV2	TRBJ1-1	CASSVGLRTEAFF
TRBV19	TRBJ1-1	CASSWTKNTEAFF
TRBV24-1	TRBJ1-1	CATPWGREGTEAFF
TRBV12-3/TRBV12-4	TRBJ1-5	CASSSWNQPQHF
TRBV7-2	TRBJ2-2	CASSLSWRGPTSSGELFF
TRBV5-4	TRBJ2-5	CASSSAEGLQETQYF
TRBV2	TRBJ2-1	CASSEWAGVGEQFF
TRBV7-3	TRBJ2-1	CASSSSVGNEQFF
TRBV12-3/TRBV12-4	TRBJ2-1	CASNPGVGNEQFF
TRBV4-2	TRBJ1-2	CASSQRTGANYGYTF
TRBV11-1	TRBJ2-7	CASSLVAQGHTYEQYF
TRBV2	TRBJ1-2	CASIPGEFNYGYTF
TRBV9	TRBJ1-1	CASSVADVGTEAFF